This record covers a single TCR beta chain. Source study methods: It was from reference gene primer amplification that nucleated cell counts were estimated. This table comes from immunoSEQ multiplex PCR, and its TCRdb copy is limited to in-frame clones, with some not included. V and J calls and clone size are given by that table; D and trimming were obtained from the DNA. The data contain over 250,000 clones, 88% of them singletons. This entry belongs to a study of blood T cell repertoires in COVID-19. Study-wide background: COVID-19 samples from acute and convalescent phases originated in the United States, Italy and Spain. PBMCs, B-cell-depleted T cells, or T cells were the source of the cDNA or gDNA that made up the material.

V lost 3 bases and J 4 bases, leaving 15 bases between the germline ends. Per the germline V gene, CDR1 is MNHEY and CDR2 is SMNVEV (reference sequence). The CDR3 contains 15 residues. The sequence was collected from a woman aged 40-49 years who had recovered from COVID-19. The J gene is TRBJ1-2, the V gene TRBV27, with D perhaps TRBD1 (5 bases). Sequenced sample: peripheral blood. The CDR3 DNA follows: TGTGCCAGCAGTTTTAGGGTACGGGGGACCTATGGCTACACCTTC. Translation: CASSFRVRGTYGYTF.